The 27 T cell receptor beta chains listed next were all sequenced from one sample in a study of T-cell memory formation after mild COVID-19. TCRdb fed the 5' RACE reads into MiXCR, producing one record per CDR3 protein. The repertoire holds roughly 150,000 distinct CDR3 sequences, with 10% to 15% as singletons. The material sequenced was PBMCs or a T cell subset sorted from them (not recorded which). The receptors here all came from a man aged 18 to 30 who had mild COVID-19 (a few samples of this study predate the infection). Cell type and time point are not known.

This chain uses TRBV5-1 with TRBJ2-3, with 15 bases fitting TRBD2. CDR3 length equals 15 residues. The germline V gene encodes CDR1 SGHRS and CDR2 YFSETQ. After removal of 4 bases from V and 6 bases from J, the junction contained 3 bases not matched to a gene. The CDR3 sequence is CASSPGLAGGDTQYF. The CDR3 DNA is TGCGCCAGCAGCCCCGGACTAGCGGGGGGGGATACGCAGTATTTT.

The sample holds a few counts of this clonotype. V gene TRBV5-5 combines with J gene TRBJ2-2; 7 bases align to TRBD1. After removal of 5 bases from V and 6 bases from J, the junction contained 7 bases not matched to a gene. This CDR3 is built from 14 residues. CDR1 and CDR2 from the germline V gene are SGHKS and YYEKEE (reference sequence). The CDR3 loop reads CASRRTGSPGELFF. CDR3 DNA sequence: TGTGCCAGCAGAAGGACAGGTTCCCCCGGGGAGCTGTTTTTT.

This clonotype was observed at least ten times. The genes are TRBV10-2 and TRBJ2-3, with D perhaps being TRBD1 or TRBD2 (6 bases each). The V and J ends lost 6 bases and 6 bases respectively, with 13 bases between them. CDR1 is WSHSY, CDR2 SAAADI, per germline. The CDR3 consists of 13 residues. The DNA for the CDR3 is TGCGCCAGCAGCGGGGGCCTGGTTGATACGCAGTATTTT. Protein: CASSGGLVDTQYF.

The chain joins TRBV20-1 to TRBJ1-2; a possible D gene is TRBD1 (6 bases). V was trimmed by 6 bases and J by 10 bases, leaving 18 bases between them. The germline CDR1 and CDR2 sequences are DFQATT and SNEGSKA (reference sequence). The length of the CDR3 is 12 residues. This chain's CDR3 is CSAPLTGTFYTF. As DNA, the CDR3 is TGCAGTGCCCCCCTCACAGGGACTTTCTACACCTTC.

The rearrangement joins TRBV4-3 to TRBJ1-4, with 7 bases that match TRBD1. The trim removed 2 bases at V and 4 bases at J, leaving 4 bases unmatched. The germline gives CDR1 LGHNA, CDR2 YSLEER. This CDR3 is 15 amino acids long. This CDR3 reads CASSQSGTVNEKLFF. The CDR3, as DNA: TGCGCCAGCAGCCAATCCGGGACAGTTAATGAAAAACTGTTTTTT.

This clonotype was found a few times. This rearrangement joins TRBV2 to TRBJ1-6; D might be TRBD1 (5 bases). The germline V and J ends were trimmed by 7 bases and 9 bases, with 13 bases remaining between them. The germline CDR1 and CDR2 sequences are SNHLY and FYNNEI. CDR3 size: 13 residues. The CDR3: CASKGSRGSPLHF. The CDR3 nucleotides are TGTGCCAGCAAGGGGTCTCGGGGTTCACCCCTCCACTTT.

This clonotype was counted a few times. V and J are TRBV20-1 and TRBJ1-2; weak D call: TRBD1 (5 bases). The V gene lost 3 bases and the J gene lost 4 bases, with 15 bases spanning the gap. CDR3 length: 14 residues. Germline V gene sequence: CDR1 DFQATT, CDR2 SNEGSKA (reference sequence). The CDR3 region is CSASPRVESYGYTF. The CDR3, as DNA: TGCAGTGCTAGCCCCAGGGTGGAAAGCTATGGCTACACCTTC.

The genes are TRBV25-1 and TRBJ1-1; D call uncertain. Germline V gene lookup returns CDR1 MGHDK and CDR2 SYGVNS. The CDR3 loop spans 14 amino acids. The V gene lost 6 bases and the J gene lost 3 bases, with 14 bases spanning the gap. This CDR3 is CASRDPLRDTEAFF. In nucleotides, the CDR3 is TGTGCCAGCAGGGACCCCCTGAGGGACACTGAAGCTTTCTTT.

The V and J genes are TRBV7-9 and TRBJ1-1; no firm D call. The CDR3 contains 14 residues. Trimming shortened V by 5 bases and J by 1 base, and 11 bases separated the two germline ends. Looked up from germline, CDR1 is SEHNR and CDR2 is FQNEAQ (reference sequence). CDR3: CASSPRTENTEAFF. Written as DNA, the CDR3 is TGTGCCAGCAGCCCCCGGACGGAGAACACTGAAGCTTTCTTT.

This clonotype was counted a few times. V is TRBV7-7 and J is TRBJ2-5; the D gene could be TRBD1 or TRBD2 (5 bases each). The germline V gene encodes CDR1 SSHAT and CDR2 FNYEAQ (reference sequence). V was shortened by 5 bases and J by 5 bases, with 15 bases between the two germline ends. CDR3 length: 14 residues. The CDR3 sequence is CASSPNPREETQYF. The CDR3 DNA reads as TGTGCCAGCAGCCCAAATCCCAGGGAGGAGACCCAGTACTTC.

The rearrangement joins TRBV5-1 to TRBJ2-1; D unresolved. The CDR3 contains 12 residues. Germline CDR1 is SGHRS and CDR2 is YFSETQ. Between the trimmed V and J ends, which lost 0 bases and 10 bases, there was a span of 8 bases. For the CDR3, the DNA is TGCGCCAGCAGCTTGGAGGCGTTGGAGCAGTTCTTC. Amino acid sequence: CASSLEALEQFF.

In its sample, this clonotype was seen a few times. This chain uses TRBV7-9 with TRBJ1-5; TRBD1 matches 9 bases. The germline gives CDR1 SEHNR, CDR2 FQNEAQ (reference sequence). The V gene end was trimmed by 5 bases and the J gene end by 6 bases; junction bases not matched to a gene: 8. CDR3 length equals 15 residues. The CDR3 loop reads CASSRGQGVSQPQHF. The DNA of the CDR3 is TGTGCCAGCAGCCGGGGACAGGGTGTTAGTCAGCCCCAGCATTTT.

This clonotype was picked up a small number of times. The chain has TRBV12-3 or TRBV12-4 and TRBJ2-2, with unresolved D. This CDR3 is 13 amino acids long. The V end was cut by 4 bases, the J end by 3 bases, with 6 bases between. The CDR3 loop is CASSSTYTGELFF. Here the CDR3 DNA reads TGTGCCAGCAGTTCGACTTACACCGGGGAGCTGTTTTTT.

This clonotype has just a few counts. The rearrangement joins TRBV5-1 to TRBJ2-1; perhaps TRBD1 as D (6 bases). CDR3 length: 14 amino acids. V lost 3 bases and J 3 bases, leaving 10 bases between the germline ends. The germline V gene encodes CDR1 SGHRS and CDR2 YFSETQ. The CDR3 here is CASSSQGGYNEQFF. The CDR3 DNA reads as TGCGCCAGCAGCTCTCAAGGGGGCTACAATGAGCAGTTCTTC.

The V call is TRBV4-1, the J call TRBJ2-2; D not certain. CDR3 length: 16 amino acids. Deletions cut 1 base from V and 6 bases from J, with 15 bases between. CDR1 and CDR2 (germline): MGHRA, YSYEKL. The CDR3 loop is CASSQGYRGSAGELFF. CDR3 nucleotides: TGCGCCAGCAGCCAAGGCTATCGAGGTTCCGCCGGGGAGCTGTTTTTT.

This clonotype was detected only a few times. The CDR3 nucleotides are TGTGCCAGCAGCGCCTTCCGGGACAGGGTATCCGAGCAGTACTTC. Protein sequence: CASSAFRDRVSEQYF. The J gene is TRBJ2-7, the V gene TRBV7-9; TRBD1 matches 9 bases. This CDR3 contains 15 residues. From germline, CDR1 is SEHNR and CDR2 FQNEAQ (reference sequence). The V and J ends lost 5 bases and 6 bases, in that order; junction bases with no gene match: 11.

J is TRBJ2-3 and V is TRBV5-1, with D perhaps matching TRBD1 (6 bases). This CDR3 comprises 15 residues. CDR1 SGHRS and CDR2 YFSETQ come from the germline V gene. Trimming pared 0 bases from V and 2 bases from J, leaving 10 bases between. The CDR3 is CASSLEDSYTDTQYF. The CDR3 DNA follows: TGCGCCAGCAGCTTGGAGGACAGTTACACAGATACGCAGTATTTT.

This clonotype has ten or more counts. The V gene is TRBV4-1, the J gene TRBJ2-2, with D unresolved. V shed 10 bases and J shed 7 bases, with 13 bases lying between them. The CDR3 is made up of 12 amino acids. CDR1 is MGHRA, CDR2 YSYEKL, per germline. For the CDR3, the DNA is TGCGCCATCGGCAATAAGGGCGGGGAGCTGTTTTTT. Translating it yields CAIGNKGGELFF.

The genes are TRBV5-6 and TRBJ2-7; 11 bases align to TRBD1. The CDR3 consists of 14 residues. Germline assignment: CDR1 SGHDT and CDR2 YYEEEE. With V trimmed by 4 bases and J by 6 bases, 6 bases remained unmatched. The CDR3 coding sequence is TGTGCCAGCAGCCAGGACAGGGGGCTGTTCGAGCAGTACGTC. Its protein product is CASSQDRGLFEQYV.

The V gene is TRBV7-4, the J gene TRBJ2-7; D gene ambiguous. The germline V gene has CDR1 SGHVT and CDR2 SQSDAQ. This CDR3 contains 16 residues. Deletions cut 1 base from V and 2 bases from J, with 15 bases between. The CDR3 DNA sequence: TGTGCCAGCAGCTTAGGTGGTTCCCACCAACCCTACGAGCAGTACGTC. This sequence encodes CASSLGGSHQPYEQYV.

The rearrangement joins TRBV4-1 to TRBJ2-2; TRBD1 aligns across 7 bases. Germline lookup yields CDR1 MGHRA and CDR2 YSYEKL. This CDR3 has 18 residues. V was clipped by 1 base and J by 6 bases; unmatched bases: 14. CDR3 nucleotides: TGCGCCAGCAGCCAAGGGAGAGGGTTAGGGGGCAGCCCCGGGGAGCTGTTTTTT. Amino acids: CASSQGRGLGGSPGELFF.

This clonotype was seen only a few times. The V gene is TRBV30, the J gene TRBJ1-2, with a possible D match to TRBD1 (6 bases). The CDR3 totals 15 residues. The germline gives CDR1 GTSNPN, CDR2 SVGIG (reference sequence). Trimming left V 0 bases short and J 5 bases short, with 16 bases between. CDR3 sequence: CAWSVPGGAVYGYTF. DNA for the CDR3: TGTGCCTGGAGTGTACCTGGGGGGGCGGTGTATGGCTACACCTTC.

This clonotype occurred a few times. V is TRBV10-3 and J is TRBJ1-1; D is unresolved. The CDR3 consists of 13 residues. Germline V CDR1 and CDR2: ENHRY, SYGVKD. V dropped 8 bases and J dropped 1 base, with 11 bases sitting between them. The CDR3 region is CAIAAGPNTEAFF. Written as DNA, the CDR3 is TGTGCCATCGCGGCCGGTCCGAACACTGAAGCTTTCTTT.

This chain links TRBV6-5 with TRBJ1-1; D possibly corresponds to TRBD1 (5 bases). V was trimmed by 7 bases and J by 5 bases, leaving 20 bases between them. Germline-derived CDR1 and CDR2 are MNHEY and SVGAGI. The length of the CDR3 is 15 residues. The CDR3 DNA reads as TGTGCCAGCACCCTTTACGGGGCAGGGATGACTGAAGCTTTCTTT. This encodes CASTLYGAGMTEAFF.

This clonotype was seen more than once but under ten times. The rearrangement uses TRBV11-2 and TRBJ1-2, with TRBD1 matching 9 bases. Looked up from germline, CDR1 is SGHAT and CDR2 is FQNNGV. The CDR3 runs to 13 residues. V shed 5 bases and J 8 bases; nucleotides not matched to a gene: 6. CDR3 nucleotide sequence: TGTGCCAGCAGCCTCAGACAGGGGGAGGGCTACACCTTC. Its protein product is CASSLRQGEGYTF.

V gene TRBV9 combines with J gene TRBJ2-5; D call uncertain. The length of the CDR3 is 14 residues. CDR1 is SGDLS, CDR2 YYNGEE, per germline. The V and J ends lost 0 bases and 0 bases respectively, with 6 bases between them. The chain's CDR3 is CASSVAGYQETQYF. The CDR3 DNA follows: TGTGCCAGCAGCGTAGCCGGGTACCAAGAGACCCAGTACTTC.

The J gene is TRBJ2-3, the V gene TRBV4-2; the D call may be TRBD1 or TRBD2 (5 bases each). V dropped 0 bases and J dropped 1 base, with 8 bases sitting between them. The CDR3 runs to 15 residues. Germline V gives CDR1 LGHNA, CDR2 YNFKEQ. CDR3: CASSQEVGGTDTQYF. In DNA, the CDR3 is TGTGCCAGCAGCCAAGAGGTGGGGGGCACAGATACGCAGTATTTT.